This TCR beta chain was identified in a study of response to subunit inactivated influenza vaccine (dated by TCRdb to the late 2010s). Study-level background: Deep quantitative profiling of the T cell receptor repertoire was used in the study to follow responses to a trivalent subunit inactivated influenza vaccine. Paper-wide results and their limitations: The authors suggested that each seasonal influenza vaccination may recruit only a limited number of new T cells.

Receptor amplification or capture employed RT-PCR. The data were produced on an Illumina HiSeq 2500. TCRdb itself trimmed the public reads at Q25 with fastp, ran MiXCR and retained productive beta chains. Rows merge per CDR3 protein into single entries with the most common DNA and genes. This sample comprises a few hundred thousand distinct CDR3 sequences, about a fifth of them detected only once. Roughly a tenth of the sample rests with the top ten. Turning to this clonotype: No antigen is known for it. The input lacks base qualities; no much larger clone sits a single base away.

Trimming removed 5 bases from V and 5 bases from J, leaving 15 bases between the germline ends. The CDR3 covers 14 residues, taking in both the cysteine and the phenylalanine. This entry keeps only the CDR3 DNA: 42 bases, framed from base 1. The receptor's source is a man between 50 and 75 years old who received an inactivated influenza vaccine. Donor details come from another sample of the same person, matched by shared clones. The starting material was PBMCs from blood, obtained 21 months after vaccination. This chain is built from TRBV12-3 or TRBV12-4 and TRBJ2-5; tentative D gene TRBD1, with 7 bases matching. The nucleotide sequence reads as follows: TGTGCCAGCAGTACCGAGACAGGGAGGGAGACCCAGTACTTC. It translates to CASSTETGRETQYF.